This T cell receptor (beta chain) was obtained from a study of long-term antiretroviral therapy in people with HIV. Study summary: A decade or so separates the oldest specimens from the later 2015 immediate-ART recommendation.

V dropped 7 bases and J dropped 5 bases, with 15 bases sitting between them. CDR3 length: 13 amino acids. Germline assignment: CDR1 MGHDK and CDR2 SYGVNS. Version v3.0 of the immunoSEQ assay was performed at survey level. TCRdb keeps only in-frame clones here, not all; method: immunoSEQ multiplex PCR. Here the sample spans approximately 30,000 clones, more than 75% being singletons. Sequences were derived from unsorted PBMCs, sampled 1.9 years after starting antiretroviral therapy. V and J are TRBV25-1 and TRBJ2-7; D gene ambiguous. The clonotype was recovered from a man between 18 and 29 years old with HIV. CDR3 sequence reads: CASNDPFRDEQYF. The CDR3 bases are TGTGCCAGCAATGACCCCTTTCGGGACGAGCAGTACTTC.